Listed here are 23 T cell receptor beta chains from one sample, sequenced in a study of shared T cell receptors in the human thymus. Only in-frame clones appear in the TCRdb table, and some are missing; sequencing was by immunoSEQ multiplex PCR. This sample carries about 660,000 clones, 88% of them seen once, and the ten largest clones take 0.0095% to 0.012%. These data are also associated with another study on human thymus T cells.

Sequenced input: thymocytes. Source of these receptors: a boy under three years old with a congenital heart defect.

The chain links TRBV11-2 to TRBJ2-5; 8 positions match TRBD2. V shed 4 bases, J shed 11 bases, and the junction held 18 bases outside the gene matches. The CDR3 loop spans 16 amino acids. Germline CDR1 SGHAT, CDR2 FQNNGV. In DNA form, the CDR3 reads TGTGCCAGCAGCTCCCGAACGGGGGCGGGAGGTCGGGAGCAGTACTTC. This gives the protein CASSSRTGAGGREQYF.

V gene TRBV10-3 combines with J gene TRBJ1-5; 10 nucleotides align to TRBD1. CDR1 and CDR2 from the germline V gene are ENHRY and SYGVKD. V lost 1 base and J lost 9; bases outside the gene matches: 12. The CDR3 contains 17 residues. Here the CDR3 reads CAISELGVETGGLPQHF. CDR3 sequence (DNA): TGTGCCATCAGTGAGTTGGGGGTAGAGACAGGGGGCTTGCCCCAGCATTTT.

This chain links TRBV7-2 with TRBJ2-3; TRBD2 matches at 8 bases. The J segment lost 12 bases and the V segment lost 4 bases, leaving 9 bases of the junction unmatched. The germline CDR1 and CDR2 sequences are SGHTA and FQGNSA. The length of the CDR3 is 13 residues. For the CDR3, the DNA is TGTGCCAGCAGCTCAGCGGGAGCCGCCCCACAGTATTTT. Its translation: CASSSAGAAPQYF.

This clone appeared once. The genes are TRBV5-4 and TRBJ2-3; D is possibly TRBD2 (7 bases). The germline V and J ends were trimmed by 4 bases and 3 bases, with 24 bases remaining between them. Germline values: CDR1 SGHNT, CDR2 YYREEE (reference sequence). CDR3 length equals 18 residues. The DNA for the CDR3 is TGTGCCAGCAGCCATCGACGGGCGAGGGGGAGGGGGACAGATACGCAGTATTTT. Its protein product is CASSHRRARGRGTDTQYF.

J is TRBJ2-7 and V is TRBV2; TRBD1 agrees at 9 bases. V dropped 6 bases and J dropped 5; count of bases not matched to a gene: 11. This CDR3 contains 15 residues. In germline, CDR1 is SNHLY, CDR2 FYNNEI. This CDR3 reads CASRPRDRVSHEQYF. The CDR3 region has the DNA TGTGCCAGCAGACCTAGGGACAGGGTGTCCCACGAGCAGTACTTC.

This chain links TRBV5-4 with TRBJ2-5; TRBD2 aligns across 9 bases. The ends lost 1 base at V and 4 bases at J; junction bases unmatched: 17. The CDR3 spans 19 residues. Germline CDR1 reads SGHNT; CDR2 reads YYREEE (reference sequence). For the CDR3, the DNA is TGTGCCAGCAGCTTGACCTCCCTCACCCCCGGGACTAGCTCAGAGACCCAGTACTTC. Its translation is CASSLTSLTPGTSSETQYF.

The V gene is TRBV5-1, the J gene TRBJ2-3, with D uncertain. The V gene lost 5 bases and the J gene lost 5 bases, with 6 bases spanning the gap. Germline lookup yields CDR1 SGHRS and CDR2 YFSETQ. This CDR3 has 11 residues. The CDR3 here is CASRMRDTQYF. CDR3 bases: TGCGCCAGCAGGATGAGAGATACGCAGTATTTT.

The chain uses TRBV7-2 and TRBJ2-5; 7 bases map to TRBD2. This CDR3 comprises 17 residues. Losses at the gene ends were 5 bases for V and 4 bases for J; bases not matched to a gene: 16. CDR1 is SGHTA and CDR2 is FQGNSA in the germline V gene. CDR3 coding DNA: TGTGCCAGCAGCCACAAAGCGGGGTATAGTACGGGAGAGACCCAGTACTTC. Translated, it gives CASSHKAGYSTGETQYF.

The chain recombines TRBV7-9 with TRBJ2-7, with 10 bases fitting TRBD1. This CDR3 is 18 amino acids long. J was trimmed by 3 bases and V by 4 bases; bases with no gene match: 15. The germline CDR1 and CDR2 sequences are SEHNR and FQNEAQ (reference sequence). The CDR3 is CASSSSTGGLKEVYEQYF. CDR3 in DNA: TGTGCCAGCAGCTCCTCGACAGGGGGCTTAAAAGAGGTCTACGAGCAGTACTTC.

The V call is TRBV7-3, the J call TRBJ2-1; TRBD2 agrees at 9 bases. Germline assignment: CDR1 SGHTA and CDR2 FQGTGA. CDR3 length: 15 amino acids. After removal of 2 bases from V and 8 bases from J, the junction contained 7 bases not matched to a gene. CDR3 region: CASSLRGRANDEQFF. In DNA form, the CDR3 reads TGTGCCAGCAGCTTACGCGGGAGGGCCAACGATGAGCAGTTCTTC.

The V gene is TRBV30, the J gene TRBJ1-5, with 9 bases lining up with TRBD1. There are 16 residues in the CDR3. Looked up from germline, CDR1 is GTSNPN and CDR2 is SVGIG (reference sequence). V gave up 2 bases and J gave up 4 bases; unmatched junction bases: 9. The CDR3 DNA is TGTGCCTGGAGTAGGGGACCGGGACAGGGTAATCAGCCCCAGCATTTT. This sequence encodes CAWSRGPGQGNQPQHF.

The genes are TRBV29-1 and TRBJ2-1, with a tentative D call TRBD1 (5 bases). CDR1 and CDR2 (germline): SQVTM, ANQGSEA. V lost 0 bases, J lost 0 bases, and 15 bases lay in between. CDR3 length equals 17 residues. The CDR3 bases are TGCAGCGTTGAAGACGAGGAAGGGGTACACTCCTACAATGAGCAGTTCTTC. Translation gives CSVEDEEGVHSYNEQFF.

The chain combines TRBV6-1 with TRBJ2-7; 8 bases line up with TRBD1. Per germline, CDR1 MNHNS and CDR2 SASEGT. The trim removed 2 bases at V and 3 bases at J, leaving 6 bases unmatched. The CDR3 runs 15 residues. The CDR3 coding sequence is TGTGCCAGCAGTGAACCAGACAGGGGCCTCTACGAGCAGTACTTC. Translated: CASSEPDRGLYEQYF.

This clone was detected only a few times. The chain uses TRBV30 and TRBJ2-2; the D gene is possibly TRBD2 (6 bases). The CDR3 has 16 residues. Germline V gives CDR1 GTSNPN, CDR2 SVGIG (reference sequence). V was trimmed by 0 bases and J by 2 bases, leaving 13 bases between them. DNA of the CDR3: TGTGCCTGGAGTGTACCGGGCGGGGCCAACACCGGGGAGCTGTTTTTT. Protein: CAWSVPGGANTGELFF. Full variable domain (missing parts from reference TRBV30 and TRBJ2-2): SQTIHQWPATLVQPVGSPLSLECTVEGTSNPNLYWYRQAAGRGLQLLFYSVGIGQISSEVPQNLSASRPQDRQFILSSKKLLLSDSGFYLCAWSVPGGANTGELFFGEGSRLTVL.

This chain's CDR3 is CATSAGGSSYNEQFF. The CDR3 DNA sequence: TGTGCCACCAGCGCCGGGGGGAGCTCCTACAATGAGCAGTTCTTC. The chain couples TRBV15 to TRBJ2-1, with 7 bases matching TRBD2. CDR3 length equals 15 residues. Germline V gene sequence: CDR1 LNHNV, CDR2 YYDKDF (reference sequence). Trimming took 5 bases from V and 0 from J; bases not matched to a gene: 4.

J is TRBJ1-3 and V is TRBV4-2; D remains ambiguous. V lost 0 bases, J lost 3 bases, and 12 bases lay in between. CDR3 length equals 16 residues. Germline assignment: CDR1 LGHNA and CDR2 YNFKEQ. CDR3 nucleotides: TGTGCCAGCAGCCAAGATTGTTTACAGATTGGAAACACCATATATTTT. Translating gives CASSQDCLQIGNTIYF.

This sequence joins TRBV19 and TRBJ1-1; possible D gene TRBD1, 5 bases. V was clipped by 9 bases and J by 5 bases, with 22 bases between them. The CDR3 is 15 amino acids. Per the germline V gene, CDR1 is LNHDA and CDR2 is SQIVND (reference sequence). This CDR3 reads CASKGTDSRVTEAFF. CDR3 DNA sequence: TGTGCCAGCAAGGGTACTGACAGTCGAGTTACTGAAGCTTTCTTT.

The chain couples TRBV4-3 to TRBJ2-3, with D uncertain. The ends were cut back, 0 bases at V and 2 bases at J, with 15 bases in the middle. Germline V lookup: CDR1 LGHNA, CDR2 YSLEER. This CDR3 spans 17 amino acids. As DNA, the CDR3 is TGCGCCAGCAGCCAAGATCGAGGTAGCCCTATCACAGATACGCAGTATTTT. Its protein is CASSQDRGSPITDTQYF.

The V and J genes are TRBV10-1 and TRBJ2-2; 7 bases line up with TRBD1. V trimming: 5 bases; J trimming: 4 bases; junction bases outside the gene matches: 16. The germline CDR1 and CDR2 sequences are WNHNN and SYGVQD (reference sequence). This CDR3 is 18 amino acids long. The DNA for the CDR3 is TGCGCCAGCAGTAAGGGGCCTTCGGGCAGGGGGACCACCGGGGAGCTGTTTTTT. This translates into CASSKGPSGRGTTGELFF.

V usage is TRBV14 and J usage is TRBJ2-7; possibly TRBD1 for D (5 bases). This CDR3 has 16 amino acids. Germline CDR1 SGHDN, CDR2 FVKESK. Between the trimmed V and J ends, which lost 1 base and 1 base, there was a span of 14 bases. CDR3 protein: CASSQVAPDSSYEQYF. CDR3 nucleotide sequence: TGTGCCAGCAGCCAAGTGGCTCCCGACAGTTCCTACGAGCAGTACTTC.

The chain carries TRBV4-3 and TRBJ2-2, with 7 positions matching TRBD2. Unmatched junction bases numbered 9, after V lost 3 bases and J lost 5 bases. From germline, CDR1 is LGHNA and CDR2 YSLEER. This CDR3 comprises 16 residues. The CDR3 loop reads CASSHHPSGNTGELFF. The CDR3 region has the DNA TGCGCCAGCAGCCACCACCCCAGCGGGAATACCGGGGAGCTGTTTTTT.

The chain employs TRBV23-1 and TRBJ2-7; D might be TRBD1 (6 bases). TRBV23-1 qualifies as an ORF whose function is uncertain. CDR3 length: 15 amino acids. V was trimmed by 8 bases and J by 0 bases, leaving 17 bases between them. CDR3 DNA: TGCGCCAGCCTACGCACAGGGTGGATCTCCTACGAGCAGTACTTC. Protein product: CASLRTGWISYEQYF.

In DNA, the CDR3 is TGTGCCACCAGCAGAGATCTGGGGACATCTAGCACAGATACGCAGTATTTT. Translating gives CATSRDLGTSSTDTQYF. V is TRBV15 and J is TRBJ2-3, with a tentative D call TRBD1 (6 bases). This CDR3 region has 17 residues. Trimming took off 0 bases at V and 0 bases at J, with 13 bases between the two ends. In germline, CDR1 is LNHNV, CDR2 YYDKDF (reference sequence).